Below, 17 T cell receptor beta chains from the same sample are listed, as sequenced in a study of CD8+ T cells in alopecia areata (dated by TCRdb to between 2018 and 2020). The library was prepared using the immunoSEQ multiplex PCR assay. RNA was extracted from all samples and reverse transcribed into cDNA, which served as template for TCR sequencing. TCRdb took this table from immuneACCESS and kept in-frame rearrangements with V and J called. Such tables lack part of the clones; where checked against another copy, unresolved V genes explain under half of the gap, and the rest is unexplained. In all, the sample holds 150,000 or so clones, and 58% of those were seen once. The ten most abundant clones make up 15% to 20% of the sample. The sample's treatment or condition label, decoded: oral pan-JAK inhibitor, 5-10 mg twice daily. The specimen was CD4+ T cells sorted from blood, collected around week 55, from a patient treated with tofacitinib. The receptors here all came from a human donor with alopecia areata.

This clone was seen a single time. The CDR3 is CASSLDTGLTYGYTF. The CDR3 nucleotides are TGTGCCAGCAGCTTAGACACTGGCCTAACCTATGGCTACACCTTC. This chain uses TRBV7-6 with TRBJ1-2, with D uncertain. Germline CDR1 reads SGHVS; CDR2 reads FNYEAQ. The CDR3 length is 15 residues. Trimming pared 1 base from V and 4 bases from J, leaving 13 bases between.

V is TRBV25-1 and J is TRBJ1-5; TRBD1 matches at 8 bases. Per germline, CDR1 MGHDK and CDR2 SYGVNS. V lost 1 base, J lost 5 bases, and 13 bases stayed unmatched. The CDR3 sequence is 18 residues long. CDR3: CASSEWGRGQEWDQPQHF. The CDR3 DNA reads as TGTGCCAGCAGTGAATGGGGCAGGGGGCAAGAATGGGATCAGCCCCAGCATTTT.

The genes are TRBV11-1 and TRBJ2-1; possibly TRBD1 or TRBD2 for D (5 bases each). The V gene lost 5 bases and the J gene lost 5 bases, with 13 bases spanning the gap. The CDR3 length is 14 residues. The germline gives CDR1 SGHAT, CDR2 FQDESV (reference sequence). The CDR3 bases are TGTGCCAGCAGCCCCCTACCGGGACACAATGAGCAGTTCTTC. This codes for CASSPLPGHNEQFF.

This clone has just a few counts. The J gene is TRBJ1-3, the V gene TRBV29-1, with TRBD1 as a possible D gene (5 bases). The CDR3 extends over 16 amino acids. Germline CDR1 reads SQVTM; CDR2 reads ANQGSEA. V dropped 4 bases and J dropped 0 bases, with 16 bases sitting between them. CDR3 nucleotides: TGCAGCGTTGCCGACCTCGGGGCAGCCTCTGGAAACACCATATATTTT. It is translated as CSVADLGAASGNTIYF.

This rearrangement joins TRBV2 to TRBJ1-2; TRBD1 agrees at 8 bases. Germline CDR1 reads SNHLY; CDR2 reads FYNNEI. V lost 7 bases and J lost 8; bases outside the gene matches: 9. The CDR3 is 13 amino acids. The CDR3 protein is CASTGQGGGGYTF. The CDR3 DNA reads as TGTGCCAGCACCGGACAGGGAGGAGGAGGCTACACCTTC.

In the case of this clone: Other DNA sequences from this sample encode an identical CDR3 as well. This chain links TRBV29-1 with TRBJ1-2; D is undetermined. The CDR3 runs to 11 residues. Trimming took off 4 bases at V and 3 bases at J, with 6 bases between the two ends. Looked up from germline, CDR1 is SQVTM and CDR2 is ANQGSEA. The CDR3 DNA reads TGCAGCGTTGTACGGGACTATGGCTACACCTTC. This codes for CSVVRDYGYTF.

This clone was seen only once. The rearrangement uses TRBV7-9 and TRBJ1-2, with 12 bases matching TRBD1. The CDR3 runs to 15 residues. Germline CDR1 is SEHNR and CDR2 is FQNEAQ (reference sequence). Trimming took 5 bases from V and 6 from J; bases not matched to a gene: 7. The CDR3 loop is CASSPPGQGADGYTF. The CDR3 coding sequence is TGTGCCAGCAGCCCACCGGGACAGGGGGCGGATGGCTACACCTTC. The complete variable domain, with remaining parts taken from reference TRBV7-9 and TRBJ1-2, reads DTGVSQNPRHKITKRGQNVTFRCDPISEHNRLYWYRQTLGQGPEFLTYFQNEAQLEKSRLLSDRFSAERPKGSFSTLEIQRTEQGDSAMYLCASSPPGQGADGYTFGSGTRLTVV.

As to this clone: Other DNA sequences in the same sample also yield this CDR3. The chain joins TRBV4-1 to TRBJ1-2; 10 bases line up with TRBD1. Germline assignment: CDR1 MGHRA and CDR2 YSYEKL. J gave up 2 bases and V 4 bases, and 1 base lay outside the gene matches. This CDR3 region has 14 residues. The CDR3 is CASSPGQGNYGYTF. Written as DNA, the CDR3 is TGCGCCAGCAGCCCGGGACAGGGGAACTATGGCTACACCTTC.

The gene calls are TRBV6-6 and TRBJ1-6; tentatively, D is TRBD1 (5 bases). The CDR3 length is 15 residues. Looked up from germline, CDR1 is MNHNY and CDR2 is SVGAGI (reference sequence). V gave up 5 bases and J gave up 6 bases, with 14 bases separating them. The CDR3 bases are TGTGCCAGCAGTACCCCACAGGCCGGTAATTCACCCCTCCACTTT. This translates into CASSTPQAGNSPLHF.

Here the CDR3 reads CAWDSSYNSPLHF. DNA of the CDR3: TGTGCCTGGGACAGCTCCTATAATTCACCCCTCCACTTT. The rearrangement links TRBV30 to TRBJ1-6, with D possibly TRBD1 on 5 matching bases. V dropped 5 bases and J dropped 0 bases, with 5 bases sitting between them. The CDR3 is 13 amino acids. Germline V lookup: CDR1 GTSNPN, CDR2 SVGIG (reference sequence).

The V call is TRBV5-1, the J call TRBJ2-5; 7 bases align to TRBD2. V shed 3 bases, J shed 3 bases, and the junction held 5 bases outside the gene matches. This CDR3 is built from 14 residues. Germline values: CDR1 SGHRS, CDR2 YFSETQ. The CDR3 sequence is CASSSQLAEETQYF. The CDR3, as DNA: TGCGCCAGCAGCTCACAGCTAGCGGAAGAGACCCAGTACTTC.

The CDR3 spells CASRHTGIGDEQYF. DNA of the CDR3: TGCGCCAGCAGACATACAGGGATTGGTGACGAGCAGTACTTC. The chain combines TRBV10-2 with TRBJ2-7, with D maybe TRBD1 (6 bases). There are 14 residues in the CDR3. CDR1 and CDR2 from the germline V gene are WSHSY and SAAADI. V was trimmed by 6 bases and J by 5 bases, leaving 17 bases between them.

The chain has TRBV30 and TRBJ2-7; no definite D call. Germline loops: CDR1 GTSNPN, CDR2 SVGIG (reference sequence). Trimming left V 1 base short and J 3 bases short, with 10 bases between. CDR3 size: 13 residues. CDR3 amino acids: CAWSGEARYEQYF. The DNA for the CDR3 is TGTGCCTGGAGTGGTGAGGCTCGCTACGAGCAGTACTTC.

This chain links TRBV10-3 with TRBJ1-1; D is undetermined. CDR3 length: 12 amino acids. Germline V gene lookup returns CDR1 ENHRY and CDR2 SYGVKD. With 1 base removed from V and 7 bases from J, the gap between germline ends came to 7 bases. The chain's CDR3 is CAISEYVGEAFF. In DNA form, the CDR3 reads TGTGCCATCAGTGAGTACGTCGGTGAAGCTTTCTTT.

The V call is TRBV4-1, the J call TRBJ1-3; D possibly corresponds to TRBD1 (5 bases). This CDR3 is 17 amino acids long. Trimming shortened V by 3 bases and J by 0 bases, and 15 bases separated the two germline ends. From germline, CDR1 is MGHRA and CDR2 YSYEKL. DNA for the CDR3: TGCGCCAGCAGCCAGGGACTCCGGGGCCTCTCTGGAAACACCATATATTTT. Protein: CASSQGLRGLSGNTIYF.

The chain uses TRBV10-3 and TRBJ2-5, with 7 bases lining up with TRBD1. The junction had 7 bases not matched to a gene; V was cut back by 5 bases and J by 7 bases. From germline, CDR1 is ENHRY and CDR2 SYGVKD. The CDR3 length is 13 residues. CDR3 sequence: CAISWTGSGTQYF. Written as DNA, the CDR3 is TGTGCCATCAGTTGGACAGGCTCGGGGACCCAGTACTTC.

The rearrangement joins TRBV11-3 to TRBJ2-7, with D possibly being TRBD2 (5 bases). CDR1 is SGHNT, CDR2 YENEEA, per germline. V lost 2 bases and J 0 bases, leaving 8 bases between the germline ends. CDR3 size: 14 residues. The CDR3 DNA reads TGTGCCAGCAGCTTAAATCGGGGCTCCTACGAGCAGTACTTC. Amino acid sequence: CASSLNRGSYEQYF.